This T cell receptor beta chain is drawn from a study of blood T cell repertoires in COVID-19. Study overall: From the United States, Italy and Spain came samples of acute and convalescent COVID-19.

This study enrolled people aged 18 to 89 from approximately 24 US geographic areas. Participant-given clinical history determined each cohort assignment. This clone was seen only a few times. Germline CDR1 SGHTA, CDR2 FQGNSA. V was clipped by 1 base and J by 5 bases, with 11 bases between them. This CDR3 contains 15 residues. Methods used by the authors: Amplification with reference gene primers provided the estimates of nucleated cell counts. The protocol was immunoSEQ multiplex PCR, while the TCRdb copy is restricted to in-frame clones and leaves out a portion. The V and J calls and clone size are taken from that table; D and trimming were inferred from the DNA. The sample yields 290,000 or so clones, 80% to 85% seen once.

Sequencing was done on a sample of PBMCs or T cells enriched from blood (not recorded which). The chain links TRBV7-2 to TRBJ2-2; tentative D call: TRBD2 (5 bases). The TCR was taken from a middle-aged man who had been exposed to COVID-19. CDR3 DNA sequence: TGTGCCAGCAGCTTAGGCGCCCCGGGGACCGGGGAGCTGTTTTTT. Translating it yields CASSLGAPGTGELFF. Drawing the rest from reference TRBV7-2 and TRBJ2-2, the complete variable domain is GAGVSQSPSNKVTEKGKDVELRCDPISGHTALYWYRQSLGQGLEFLIYFQGNSAPDKSGLPSDRFSAERTGGSVSTLTIQRTQQEDSAVYLCASSLGAPGTGELFFGEGSRLTVL.